This is a list of T cell receptor beta chains from one sample in a study of blood T cell repertoires in COVID-19. Here immunoSEQ multiplex PCR was the method, and the copy in TCRdb shows in-frame clones only, minus some. The profile shows 84,000 or so clones, 83% of them singletons. Sequencing was performed on peripheral blood. These receptors were collected from a woman older than 75 with acute or convalescent COVID-19. CDR3s include the opening cysteine and the closing phenylalanine or tryptophan. D genes are given only for firm matches. Clone size is given for some rows only: seen once, a few or many times, or a class if the clone is expanded.

>TRBV5-1|TRBJ2-1|.|TRBD2
TGCGCCAGCAGCCGCGGACTAGGGGATGAGCAGTTCTTC
CASSRGLGDEQFF
>TRBV12-3/TRBV12-4|TRBJ2-7|.|.
TGTGCCAGCAGCCGGGACTTCTCCTACGAGCAGTACTTC
CASSRDFSYEQYF
>TRBV7-2|TRBJ2-5|.|.
TGTGCCAGCAGCCCCTTAGCGCCCGGGACCCAGTACTTC
CASSPLAPGTQYF
>TRBV27|TRBJ2-1|.|.
TGTGCCAGCAGTTTGGCTACAGTCTACAATGAGCAGTTCTTC
CASSLATVYNEQFF
>TRBV4-2|TRBJ1-1|.|TRBD1
TGTGCCAGCACATCACCGGACAGGGCGGACACTGAAGCTTTCTTT
CASTSPDRADTEAFF
>TRBV28|TRBJ2-3|.|TRBD2
TGTGCCAGCAGTTTAGTACTAGCGGGACCAGATACGCAGTATTTT
CASSLVLAGPDTQYF
>TRBV5-4|TRBJ2-6|.|TRBD2
TGTGCCAGCAGCTTTAGCGTTATGGGACTATCCTCTGGGGCCAACGTCCTGACTTTC
CASSFSVMGLSSGANVLTF
>TRBV21-1|TRBJ2-1|.|.
TGTGCCAGCAGCAAAGCGAGACGGGAGAGGCACAATGAGCAGTTCTTC
CASSKARRERHNEQFF
>TRBV20-1|TRBJ2-1|.|TRBD2
TGCAGTGCTAGTTGGGCGGGAGTGGGTAATGAGCAGTTCTTC
CSASWAGVGNEQFF
>TRBV6-5|TRBJ1-5|.|.
TGTGCCAGTTCCAATAGCAATCAGCCCCAGCATTTT
CASSNSNQPQHF
>TRBV28|TRBJ2-1|.|TRBD2
TGTGCCAGCACCAGGACTAGCGGGAGGGCCTGGAATGAGCAGTTCTTC
CASTRTSGRAWNEQFF
>TRBV18|TRBJ1-4|once|.
TGTGCCAGCTCACCGACAGGCAATAATGAAAAACTGTTTTTT
CASSPTGNNEKLFF
>TRBV4-3|TRBJ2-5|.|TRBD2
TGCGCCAGCAGCCAAGATTTCCAAGCGGGACTCGGAGAGACCCAGTACTTC
CASSQDFQAGLGETQYF
>TRBV11-2|TRBJ2-1|.|TRBD1
TGTGCCAGCAGCTTAGATCAACAGGGGGATGAGCAGTTCTTC
CASSLDQQGDEQFF
>TRBV28|TRBJ2-7|.|.
TGTGCCAGCAGTTTATGGGCAGGGAACTACGAGCAGTACTTC
CASSLWAGNYEQYF
>TRBV5-1|TRBJ2-3|.|TRBD2
TGCGCCAGCAGCTTGAGAGGACTAGCGGGATCAGATACGCAGTATTTT
CASSLRGLAGSDTQYF
>TRBV6-1|TRBJ2-1|.|TRBD2
TGTGCCAGCAGTGAAGGACTAGCTATCCCCTACAATGAGCAGTTCTTC
CASSEGLAIPYNEQFF
>TRBV7-2|TRBJ2-7|.|.
TGTGCCAGCAGCTTAACCGGGACTTTCGAGCAGTACTTC
CASSLTGTFEQYF